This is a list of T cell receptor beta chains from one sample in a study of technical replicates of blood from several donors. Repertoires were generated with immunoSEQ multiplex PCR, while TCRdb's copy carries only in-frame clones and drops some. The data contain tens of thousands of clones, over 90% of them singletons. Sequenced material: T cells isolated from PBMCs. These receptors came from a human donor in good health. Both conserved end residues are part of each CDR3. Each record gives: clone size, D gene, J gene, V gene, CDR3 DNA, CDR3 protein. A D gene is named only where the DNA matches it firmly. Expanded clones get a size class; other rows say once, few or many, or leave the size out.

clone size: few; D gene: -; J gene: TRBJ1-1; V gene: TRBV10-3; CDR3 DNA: TGTGCCATCAGTGGAGGACTATCCACTGAAGCTTTCTTT; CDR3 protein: CAISGGLSTEAFF
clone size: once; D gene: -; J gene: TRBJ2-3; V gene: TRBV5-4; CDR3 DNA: TGTGCCAGCAGCAAAAGGAAGGACCCCGTAGGAGGAGATACGCAGTATTTT; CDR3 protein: CASSKRKDPVGGDTQYF
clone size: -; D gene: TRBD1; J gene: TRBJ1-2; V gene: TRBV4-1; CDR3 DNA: TGCGCCAGCAGGCCAGCCGGGACAGCCAAAAACTATGGCTACACCTTC; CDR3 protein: CASRPAGTAKNYGYTF
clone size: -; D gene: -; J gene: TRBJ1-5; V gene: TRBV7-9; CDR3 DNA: TGTGCCAGCAGCTTAGTTAGTGGTCAGCCCCAGCATTTT; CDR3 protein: CASSLVSGQPQHF
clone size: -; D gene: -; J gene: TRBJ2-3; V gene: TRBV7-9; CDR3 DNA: TGTGCCAGCAGCGCGGGGACAGCTGACACAGATACGCAGTATTTT; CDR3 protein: CASSAGTADTDTQYF
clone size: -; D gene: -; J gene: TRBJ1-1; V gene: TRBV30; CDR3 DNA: TGTGCCTGGAGTGCGAGTCAGGGATCCACTGAAGCTTTCTTT; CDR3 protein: CAWSASQGSTEAFF
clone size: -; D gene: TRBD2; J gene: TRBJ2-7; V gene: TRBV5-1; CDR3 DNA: TGCGCCAGCAGCTTGGGTCTAGCGGGAGGGTTGTACGAGCAGTACTTC; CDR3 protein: CASSLGLAGGLYEQYF
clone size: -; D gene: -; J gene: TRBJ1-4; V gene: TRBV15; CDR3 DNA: TGTGCCACCAGAGGATACAGGGTCGGTGAAAAACTGTTTTTT; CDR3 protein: CATRGYRVGEKLFF
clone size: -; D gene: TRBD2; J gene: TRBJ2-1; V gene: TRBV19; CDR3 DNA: TGTGCCAGTTGTTTAGCGGGGGGCACTTACAATGAGCAGTTCTTC; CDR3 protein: CASCLAGGTYNEQFF
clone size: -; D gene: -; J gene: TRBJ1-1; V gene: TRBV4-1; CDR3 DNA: TGCGCCAGCAGCCTAGCGAAGGGGGATATGAACACTGAAGCTTTCTTT; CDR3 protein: CASSLAKGDMNTEAFF
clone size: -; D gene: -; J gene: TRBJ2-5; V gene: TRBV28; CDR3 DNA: TGTGCCAGCAGTTTCCCAGGAGGGTCAGAGACCCAGTACTTC; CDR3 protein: CASSFPGGSETQYF
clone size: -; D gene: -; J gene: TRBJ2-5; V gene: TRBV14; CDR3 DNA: TGTGCCAGCAGCCAACTGCACACAGACCAAGAGACCCAGTACTTC; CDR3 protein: CASSQLHTDQETQYF
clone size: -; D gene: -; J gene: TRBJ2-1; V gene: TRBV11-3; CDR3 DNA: TGTGCCAGCAGCTTAATTCGGGGGTTAAGCTCCTACAATGAGCAGTTCTTC; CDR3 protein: CASSLIRGLSSYNEQFF
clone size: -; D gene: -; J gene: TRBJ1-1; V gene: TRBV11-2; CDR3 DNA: TGTGCCAGCAGCTTAGCCAGGAACACTGAAGCTTTCTTT; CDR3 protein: CASSLARNTEAFF
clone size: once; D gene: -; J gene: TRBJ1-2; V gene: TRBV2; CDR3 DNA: TGTGCCAGCAGTGAAAGTCAGGGGTATGGCTACACCTTC; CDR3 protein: CASSESQGYGYTF
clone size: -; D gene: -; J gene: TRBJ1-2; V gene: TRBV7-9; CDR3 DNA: TGTGCCAGCAGGCCCGGGACTCCTAACTATGGCTACACCTTC; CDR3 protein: CASRPGTPNYGYTF
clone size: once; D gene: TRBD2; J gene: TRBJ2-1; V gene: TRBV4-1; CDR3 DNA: TGCGCCAGCAGCCAAGAAGCGGGAAGCGGGAGGGCGTTCTATGAGCAGTTCTTC; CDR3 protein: CASSQEAGSGRAFYEQFF
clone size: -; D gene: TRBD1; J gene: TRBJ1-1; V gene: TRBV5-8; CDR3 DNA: TGTGCCAGCAGCATATCAACAGGGGACAGAACTGAAGCTTTCTTT; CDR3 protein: CASSISTGDRTEAFF
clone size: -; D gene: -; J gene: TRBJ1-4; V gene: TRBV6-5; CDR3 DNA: TGTGCCAGCAGTTTTCAGGGTCGGCCTAATGAAAAACTGTTTTTT; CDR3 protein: CASSFQGRPNEKLFF
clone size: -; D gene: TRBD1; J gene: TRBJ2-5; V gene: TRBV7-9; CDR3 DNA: TGTGCCAGCCATAAACGCGGCAAAGACAGGGAAGAGACCCAGTACTTC; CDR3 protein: CASHKRGKDREETQYF
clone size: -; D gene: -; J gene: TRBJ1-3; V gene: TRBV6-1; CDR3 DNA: TGTGCCAGCAGTGACCCCTCCTCTGGAAACACCATATATTTT; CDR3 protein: CASSDPSSGNTIYF
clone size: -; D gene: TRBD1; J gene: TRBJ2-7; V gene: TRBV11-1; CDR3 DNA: TGTGCCAGCAGCTTGGGGACAGGGTCCTACGAGCAGTACTTC; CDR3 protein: CASSLGTGSYEQYF
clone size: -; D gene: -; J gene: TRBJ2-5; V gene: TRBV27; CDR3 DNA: TGTGCCAGCAGTGCCACCCTTGGGAGCCTAATTCTTCAAGAGACCCAGTACTTC; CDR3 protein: CASSATLGSLILQETQYF
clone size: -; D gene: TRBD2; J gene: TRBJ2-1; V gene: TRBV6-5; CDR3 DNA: TGTGCCAGCCGACTAGCGGGTCTCTACAATGAGCAGTTCTTC; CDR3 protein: CASRLAGLYNEQFF
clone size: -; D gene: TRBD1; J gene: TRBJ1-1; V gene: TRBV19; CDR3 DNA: TGTGCCAGTAGTATAGTCGCCGGACAGGGCGGAGCTTTCTTT; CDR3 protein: CASSIVAGQGGAFF
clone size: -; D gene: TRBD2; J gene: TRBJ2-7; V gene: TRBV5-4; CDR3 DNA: TGTGCCAGCAGTTCAACTAGCGGGGCCTTCTACGAGCAGTACTTC; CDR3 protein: CASSSTSGAFYEQYF
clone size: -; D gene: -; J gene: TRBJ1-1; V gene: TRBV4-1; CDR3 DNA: TGCGCCAGCAGCCAATCCGCACGGGTTATTCAGTGGTCCACTGAAGCTTTCTTT; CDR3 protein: CASSQSARVIQWSTEAFF
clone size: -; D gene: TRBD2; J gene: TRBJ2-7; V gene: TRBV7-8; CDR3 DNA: TGTGCCAGCAGCCCCAAACGACTAGCTCAAGAGCAGTACTTC; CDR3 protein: CASSPKRLAQEQYF
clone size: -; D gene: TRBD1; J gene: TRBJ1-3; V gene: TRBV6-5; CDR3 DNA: TGTGCCAGCAGAGACCAGGGGGCAGGAAACACCATATATTTT; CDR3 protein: CASRDQGAGNTIYF
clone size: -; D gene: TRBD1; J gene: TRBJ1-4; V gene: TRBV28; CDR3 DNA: TGTGCCAGCGGAGAGGGACAGGCGCGGGGTGAAAAACTGTTTTTT; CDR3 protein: CASGEGQARGEKLFF
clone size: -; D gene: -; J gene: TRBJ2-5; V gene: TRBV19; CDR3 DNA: TGTGCCAGTAGCGTAAGCGGCGGATCGGGGGAGACCCAGTACTTC; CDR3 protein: CASSVSGGSGETQYF
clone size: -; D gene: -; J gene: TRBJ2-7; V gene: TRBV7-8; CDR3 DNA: TGTGCCAGCAGCTTAGGGGGACATTACTCCTACGAGCAGTACTTC; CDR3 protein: CASSLGGHYSYEQYF
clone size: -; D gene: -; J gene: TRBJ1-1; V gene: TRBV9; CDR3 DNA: TGTGCCAGCAGCGTACTTTCCACAGGGATCACTGAAGCTTTCTTT; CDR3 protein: CASSVLSTGITEAFF
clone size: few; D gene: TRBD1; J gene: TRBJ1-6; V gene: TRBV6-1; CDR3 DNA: TGTGCCAGCAGGGACAGGGGGCGGAATTCACCCCTCCACTTT; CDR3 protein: CASRDRGRNSPLHF
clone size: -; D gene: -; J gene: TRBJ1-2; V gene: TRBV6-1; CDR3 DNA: TGTGCCAGCTTAACAGGCATAAGCGCCTATTATGGCTACACCTTC; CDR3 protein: CASLTGISAYYGYTF
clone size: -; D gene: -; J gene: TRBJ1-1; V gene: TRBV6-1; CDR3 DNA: TGTGCCAGCAAAAAAACGGGAGGCACTGAAGCTTTCTTT; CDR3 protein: CASKKTGGTEAFF
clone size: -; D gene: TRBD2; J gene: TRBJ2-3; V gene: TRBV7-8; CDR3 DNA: TGTGCCAGCAGCAGGGGGACTAGCGGCACAGATACGCAGTATTTT; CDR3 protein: CASSRGTSGTDTQYF
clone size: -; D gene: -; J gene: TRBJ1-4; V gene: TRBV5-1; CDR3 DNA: TGCGCCAGCAGCTTGGTCGCATCAGCTAATGAAAAACTGTTTTTT; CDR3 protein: CASSLVASANEKLFF
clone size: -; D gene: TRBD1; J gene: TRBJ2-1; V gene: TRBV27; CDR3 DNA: TGTGCCAGCAGTCCGGACAGGGCCTACAATGAGCAGTTCTTC; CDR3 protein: CASSPDRAYNEQFF
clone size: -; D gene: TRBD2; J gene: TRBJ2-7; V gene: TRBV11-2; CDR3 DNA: TGTGCCAGCAGCCCACGGACTAGCGGGGGTCCCTACGAGCAGTACTTC; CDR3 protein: CASSPRTSGGPYEQYF
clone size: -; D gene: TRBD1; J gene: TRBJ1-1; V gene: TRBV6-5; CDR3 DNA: TGTGCCAGCAGTTTACGACAGGGGGCCGTGGGGACTGAAGCTTTCTTT; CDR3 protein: CASSLRQGAVGTEAFF
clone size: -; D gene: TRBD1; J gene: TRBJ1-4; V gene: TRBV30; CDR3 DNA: TGTGCCTGGAGTGCATTCGGGACAGTAGGTGAAAAACTGTTTTTT; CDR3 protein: CAWSAFGTVGEKLFF
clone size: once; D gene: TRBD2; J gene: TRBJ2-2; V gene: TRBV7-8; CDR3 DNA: TGTGCCAGCACCGTTCGACTAGCGGGGGGGACCGGGGAGCTGTTTTTT; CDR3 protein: CASTVRLAGGTGELFF
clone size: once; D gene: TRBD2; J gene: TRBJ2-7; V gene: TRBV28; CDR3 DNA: TGTGCCAGCAGTTTGGCTAGCGGGAGTGAGGACGAGCAGTACTTC; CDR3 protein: CASSLASGSEDEQYF
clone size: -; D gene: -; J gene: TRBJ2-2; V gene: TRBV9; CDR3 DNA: TGTGCCAGCAGCGCCGGGAACACCGGGGAGCTGTTTTTT; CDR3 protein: CASSAGNTGELFF
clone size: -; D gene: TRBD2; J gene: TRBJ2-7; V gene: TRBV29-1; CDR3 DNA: TGCAGCGTGATCGGGGGGACGTCCTACGAGCAGTACTTC; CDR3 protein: CSVIGGTSYEQYF